The next 9 T cell receptor beta chains were all read from a single sample in a study of blood T cell repertoires in COVID-19. The repertoire was sequenced with immunoSEQ multiplex PCR; TCRdb's copy has only in-frame clones and lacks some. This table holds about 190,000 clones, 75% to 85% found once. The material sequenced was peripheral blood. All receptors come from a man aged 55 to 69 with acute or convalescent COVID-19.

The gene calls are TRBV6-6 and TRBJ1-2; D is possibly TRBD1 (6 bases). Germline lookup yields CDR1 MNHNY and CDR2 SVGAGI (reference sequence). The CDR3 is made up of 12 amino acids. Trimming removed 2 bases from V and 8 bases from J, with 9 bases in between. The CDR3 DNA reads as TGTGCCAGCAGTTACGGGGGGGCGGGCTACACCTTC. Its translation: CASSYGGAGYTF.

To note about this clone: Other DNA variants within this sample encode the same CDR3. The J gene is TRBJ2-3, the V gene TRBV27; no reliable D call. Germline CDR1 MNHEY, CDR2 SMNVEV (reference sequence). The V gene lost 5 bases and the J gene lost 2 bases, with 8 bases spanning the gap. The CDR3 totals 13 residues. CDR3: CASSLVNTDTQYF. The CDR3 region has the DNA TGTGCCAGCAGTCTCGTTAACACAGATACGCAGTATTTT.

This clone was observed once. This chain connects TRBV11-3 to TRBJ2-3; tentative D call: TRBD2 (6 bases). V gave up 1 base and J gave up 0 bases, with 14 bases separating them. The CDR3 covers 17 residues. Germline loops: CDR1 SGHNT, CDR2 YENEEA. CDR3: CASSLGGAGTSTDTQYF. The CDR3 DNA follows: TGTGCCAGCAGCTTAGGAGGCGCCGGGACTAGCACAGATACGCAGTATTTT.

The chain is built from TRBV7-2 and TRBJ2-3, with 7 bases matching TRBD1. Unmatched junction bases numbered 13, after V lost 0 bases and J lost 7 bases. The CDR3 covers 17 residues. Germline V gene data show CDR1 as SGHTA and CDR2 as FQGNSA. As DNA, the CDR3 is TGTGCCAGCAGCTTAGCAACCGGGACAGCGCGGCCTAATACGCAGTATTTT. It yields the protein CASSLATGTARPNTQYF.

The chain carries TRBV4-1 and TRBJ2-1; 8 bases match TRBD2. The germline V gene encodes CDR1 MGHRA and CDR2 YSYEKL. The CDR3 consists of 17 residues. Germline trimming cut 0 bases from V and 0 bases from J; bases unmatched to any gene: 4. In DNA, the CDR3 is TGCGCCAGCAGCCAAGAACCCAGCGGGAGCTCCTACAATGAGCAGTTCTTC. It is translated as CASSQEPSGSSYNEQFF.

The chain has TRBV4-1 and TRBJ1-6; D remains ambiguous. The CDR3 loop spans 15 amino acids. Germline CDR1 is MGHRA and CDR2 is YSYEKL. Trimming left V 1 base short and J 7 bases short, with 11 bases between. The CDR3 is CASSQVTGSNSPLHF. CDR3 nucleotide sequence: TGCGCCAGCAGCCAAGTCACCGGTTCGAATTCACCCCTCCACTTT.

The CDR3 DNA follows: TGTGCCAGCAGCTATGACAGAGGCTCCTACAATGAGCAGTTCTTC. Encoded protein: CASSYDRGSYNEQFF. V and J are TRBV5-6 and TRBJ2-1, with D perhaps matching TRBD1 (5 bases). Germline CDR1 reads SGHDT; CDR2 reads YYEEEE. The germline V and J ends were trimmed by 3 bases and 0 bases, with 10 bases remaining between them. CDR3 size: 15 residues. The full variable domain, rest sourced from reference TRBV5-6 and TRBJ2-1, is DAGVTQSPTHLIKTRGQQVTLRCSPKSGHDTVSWYQQALGQGPQFIFQYYEEEERQRGNFPDRFSGHQFPNYSSELNVNALLLGDSALYLCASSYDRGSYNEQFFGPGTRLTVL.

The chain links TRBV20-1 to TRBJ2-1; D is uncertain. The CDR3 sequence is 12 residues long. Trimming left V 3 bases short and J 8 bases short, with 11 bases between. CDR1 and CDR2 from the germline V gene are DFQATT and SNEGSKA (reference sequence). The CDR3 DNA reads as TGCAGTGCTAGTCTTAGCATCCATGAGCAGTTCTTC. This gives the protein CSASLSIHEQFF.

The chain links TRBV6-5 to TRBJ1-3; tentatively, D is TRBD1 (5 bases). The CDR3 extends over 14 amino acids. V was pared by 5 bases and J by 1 base, with 9 bases between. CDR1 and CDR2 from the germline V gene are MNHEY and SVGAGI. The CDR3 DNA reads TGTGCCAGCAGTCCTGGGGCGTCTGGAAACACCATATATTTT. It specifies CASSPGASGNTIYF.